This T cell receptor (beta chain) was recorded in a study of T cell repertoires in cytomegalovirus infection (dated by TCRdb to between 2019 and 2020). At the level of the whole study: Recently identified HLA-C-restricted CMV epitopes, whose presentation resists viral immunomodulation, were targeted by peptide stimulations together with well-studied HLA-B-restricted epitopes. The HLA type of each donor mattered for the analysis, because public TCR beta signatures pointed to carriage of CMV infection along with the matching HLA type.

Read against the paper, the sample's treatment or condition label means: in vitro stimulation with specific CMV peptide epitopes to enrich CMV-specific T cells. TCRdb lists the instrument as Illumina HiSeq 1500. TCRdb took the public reads, trimmed them with fastp at Q25, ran MiXCR for clone calling and kept in-frame beta chains. Rows are combined by CDR3 protein, so each entry shows the most common genes and DNA. The sample table lists roughly 920,000 distinct CDR3 sequences, around 31% of them with a count of one. Over 12% of the sample lies in the top ten. The full study reports these points: The ex vivo response was dominated by HLA-C-restricted CMV-specific TCR beta clonotypes, which also provided the single most frequent clonotype in two of eight donors. In both this cohort and an independent roughly 330-donor cohort, the cumulative frequency of public TCR beta family members distinguished carriers of CMV infection plus the relevant HLA type.

Turning to this clonotype: Its recognized antigen is unknown. No per-base quality is available; no much larger clone lies one base away.

The sequenced sample was cultured CD8+ T cells from PBMCs, obtained from culture after CMV antigen stimulation. The clonotype originates from a human donor in good health (CMV status not recorded). Some clones in this sample may be carry-over from other donors' samples.

DNA sequence: TGTGCCAGCAGCCCCCCGGATCGGGGGGCCCAGTACTTC. The encoded protein is CASSPPDRGAQYF. The chain employs TRBV12-3 or TRBV12-4 and TRBJ2-5; the junction holds 7 bases that match TRBD2. Reading from cysteine to phenylalanine, the CDR3 counts 13 amino acids. Kept here is only the CDR3 DNA, which spans 39 bases and is read in frame from base 1. V trim: 6 bases; J trim: 9 bases; unmatched bases: 10.